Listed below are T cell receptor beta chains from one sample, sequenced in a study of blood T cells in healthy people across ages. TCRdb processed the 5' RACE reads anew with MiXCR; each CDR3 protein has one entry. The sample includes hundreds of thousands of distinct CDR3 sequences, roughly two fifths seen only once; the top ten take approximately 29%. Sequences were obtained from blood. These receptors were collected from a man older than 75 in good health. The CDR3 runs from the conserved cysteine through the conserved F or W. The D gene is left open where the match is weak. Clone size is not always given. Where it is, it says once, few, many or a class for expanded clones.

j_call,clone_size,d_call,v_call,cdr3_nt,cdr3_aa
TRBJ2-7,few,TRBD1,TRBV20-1,TGCAGTGCTAGGCTGGACAGGGGAGCCTACGAGCAGTACTTC,CSARLDRGAYEQYF
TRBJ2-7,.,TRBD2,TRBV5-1,TGCGCCAGCAGCTTGAATGTAGCGGGACCACCCTACGAGCAGTACTTC,CASSLNVAGPPYEQYF
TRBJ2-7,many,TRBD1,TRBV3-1,TGTGCCAGCAGCCCACCCGGGACAGGGTTCGAGCAGTACTTC,CASSPPGTGFEQYF
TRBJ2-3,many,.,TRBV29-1,TGCAGCGTTGAGCCCCCCGGGGAGCATCACCCAGATACGCAGTATTTT,CSVEPPGEHHPDTQYF
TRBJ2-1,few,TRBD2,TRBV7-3,TGTGCCAGCAGCTTAGGACTAGCGGGAGGGGGAAATGAGCAGTTCTTC,CASSLGLAGGGNEQFF
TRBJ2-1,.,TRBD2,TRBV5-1,TGCGCCAGCAGCTATACTAGCGGGGTCGGGCACAATGAGCAGTTCTTC,CASSYTSGVGHNEQFF
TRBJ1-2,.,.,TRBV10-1,TGCGCCAGCAGTGGAACCCGGGAGAATGGCTACACCTTC,CASSGTRENGYTF
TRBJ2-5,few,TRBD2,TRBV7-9,TGTGCCAGCAGCTCCCAAGCGGGGGGTATTCAAGAGACCCAGTACTTC,CASSSQAGGIQETQYF
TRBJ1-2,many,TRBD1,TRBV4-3,TGCGCCAGCAGCCAAGATGGATACAGGGGGCAAGGCTACACCTTC,CASSQDGYRGQGYTF
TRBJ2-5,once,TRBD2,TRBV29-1,TGCAGCGTTGATCCGTGGGAGGGCCTCAATGAGCAGTACTTC,CSVDPWEGLNEQYF
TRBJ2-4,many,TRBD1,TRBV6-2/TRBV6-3,TGTGCCAGCAGTTACGCGACCGGGACAGGCTCCCCCCCAGCCAAAAACATTCAGTACTTC,CASSYATGTGSPPAKNIQYF
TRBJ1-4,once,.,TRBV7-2,TGTGCCAGCAGCCCTTCGAGAAACATAAATGAAAAACTGTTTTTT,CASSPSRNINEKLFF
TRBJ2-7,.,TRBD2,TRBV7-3,TGTGCCAGCAGCCAAGGACTAGCGGGAGTATCCTACAATGAGCAGTACTTC,CASSQGLAGVSYNEQYF
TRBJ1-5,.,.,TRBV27,TGTGTCAGCAGTTTCGGGAACAGCAATCAGCCCCAGCATTTT,CVSSFGNSNQPQHF
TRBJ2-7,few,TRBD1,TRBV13,TGTGCCAGCAGCAACCCGGGACAGCAATACGAGCAGTACTTC,CASSNPGQQYEQYF
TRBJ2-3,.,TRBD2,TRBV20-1,TGCAGTGTGGCTAGCGGATTTACTAGCACAGATACGCAGTATTTT,CSVASGFTSTDTQYF
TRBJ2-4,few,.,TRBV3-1,TGTGCCAGCAGCCCCCGGGACACCGTAGCCAAAAACATTCAGTACTTC,CASSPRDTVAKNIQYF
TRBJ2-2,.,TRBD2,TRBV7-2,TGTGCCAGCAGCCTAAGGACTAGCGGCATCGCGAACACCGGGGAGCTGTTTTTT,CASSLRTSGIANTGELFF
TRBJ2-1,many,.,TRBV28,TGTGCCAGCAGTTTTGAGGACAACTACAATGAGCAGTTCTTC,CASSFEDNYNEQFF
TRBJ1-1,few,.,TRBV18,TGTGCCAGCTCACCACCTACTCAGGGTGTCACTGAAGCTTTCTTT,CASSPPTQGVTEAFF
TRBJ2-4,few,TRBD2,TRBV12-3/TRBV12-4,TGTGCCAGCAGTCCTAGCGGGGGGGCCGCTCTGAACATTCAGTACTTC,CASSPSGGAALNIQYF
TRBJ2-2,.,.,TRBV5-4,TGTGCCAGCAGCTTCGAGTTGGTGAACACCGGGGAGCTGTTTTTT,CASSFELVNTGELFF
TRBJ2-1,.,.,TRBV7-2,TGTGCCAGCAGCCCCATCGATGAGCAGTTCTTC,CASSPIDEQFF
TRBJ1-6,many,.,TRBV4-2,TGTGCCAGCAGCCAAGAATTCGGCAGGGTTAATTCACCCCTCCACTTT,CASSQEFGRVNSPLHF
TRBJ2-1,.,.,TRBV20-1,TGCAGTGCTAGAGATGGACGCGGCTCTAGGGATGAGCAGTTCTTC,CSARDGRGSRDEQFF
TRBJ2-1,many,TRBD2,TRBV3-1,TGTGCCAGCAGCCGACTAGCCGCAGGGAACGGCGATGAGCAGTTCTTC,CASSRLAAGNGDEQFF
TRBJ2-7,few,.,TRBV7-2,TGTGCCAGCAGTTGGGGGGGGGACAGAGCCTACGAGCAGTACTTC,CASSWGGDRAYEQYF
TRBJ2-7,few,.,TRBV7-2,TGTGCCAGCACCCCCGGCGGGCTGGGGGAGCAGTACTTC,CASTPGGLGEQYF
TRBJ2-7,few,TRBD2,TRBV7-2,TGTGCCAGCAGCTTAACCGGGACTAGCGACGAGCAGTACTTC,CASSLTGTSDEQYF